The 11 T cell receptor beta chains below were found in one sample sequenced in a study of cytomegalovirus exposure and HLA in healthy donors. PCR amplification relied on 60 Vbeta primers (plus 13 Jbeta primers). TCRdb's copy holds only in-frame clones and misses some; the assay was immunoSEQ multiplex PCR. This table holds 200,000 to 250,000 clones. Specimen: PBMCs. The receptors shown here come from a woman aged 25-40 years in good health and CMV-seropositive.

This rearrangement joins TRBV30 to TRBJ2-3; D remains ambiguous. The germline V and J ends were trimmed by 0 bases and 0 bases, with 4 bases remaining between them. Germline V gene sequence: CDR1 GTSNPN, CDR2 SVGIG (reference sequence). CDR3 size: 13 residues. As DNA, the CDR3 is TGTGCCTGGAGTGTACACAGCACAGATACGCAGTATTTT. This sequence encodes CAWSVHSTDTQYF.

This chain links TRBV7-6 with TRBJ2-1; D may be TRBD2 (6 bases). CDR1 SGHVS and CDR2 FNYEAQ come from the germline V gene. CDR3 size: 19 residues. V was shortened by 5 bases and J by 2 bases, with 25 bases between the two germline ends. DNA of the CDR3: TGTGCCAGCAGCCCCTATCGGGAGTATTCGTTGGGAGCCTACAATGAGCAGTTCTTC. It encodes CASSPYREYSLGAYNEQFF.

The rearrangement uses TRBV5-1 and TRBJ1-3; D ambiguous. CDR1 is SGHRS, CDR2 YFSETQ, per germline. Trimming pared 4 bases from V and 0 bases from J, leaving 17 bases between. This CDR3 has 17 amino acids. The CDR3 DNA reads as TGCGCCAGCAGCGCGGGCGATTTGGGCCACTCTGGAAACACCATATATTTT. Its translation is CASSAGDLGHSGNTIYF.

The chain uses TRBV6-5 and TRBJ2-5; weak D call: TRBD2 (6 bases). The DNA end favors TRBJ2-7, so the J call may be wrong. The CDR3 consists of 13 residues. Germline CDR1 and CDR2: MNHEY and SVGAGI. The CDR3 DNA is TGTGCCAGCAGGGGAGGCATGAATTACGAGCAGTACTTC. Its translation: CASRGGMNYEQYF.

The CDR3: CASSAGIGTDTQYF. The CDR3 bases are TGCGCCAGCAGTGCCGGGATTGGCACAGATACGCAGTATTTT. The rearrangement links TRBV10-1 to TRBJ2-3, with D possibly matching TRBD2 (5 bases). There are 14 residues in the CDR3. Per germline, CDR1 WNHNN and CDR2 SYGVQD (reference sequence). With 4 bases removed from V and 1 base from J, the gap between germline ends came to 9 bases.

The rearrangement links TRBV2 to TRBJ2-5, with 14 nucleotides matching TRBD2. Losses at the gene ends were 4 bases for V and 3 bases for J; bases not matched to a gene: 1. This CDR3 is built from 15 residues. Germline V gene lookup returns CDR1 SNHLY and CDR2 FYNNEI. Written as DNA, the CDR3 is TGTGCCAGCAGTGGGGGACTAGCGGGAGAAGAGACCCAGTACTTC. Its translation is CASSGGLAGEETQYF.

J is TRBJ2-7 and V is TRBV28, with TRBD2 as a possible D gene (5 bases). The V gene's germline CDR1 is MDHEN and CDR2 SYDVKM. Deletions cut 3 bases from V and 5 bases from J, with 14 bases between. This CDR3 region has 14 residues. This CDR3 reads CASSLDGELDEQYF. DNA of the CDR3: TGTGCCAGCAGTTTGGATGGGGAGTTGGACGAGCAGTACTTC.

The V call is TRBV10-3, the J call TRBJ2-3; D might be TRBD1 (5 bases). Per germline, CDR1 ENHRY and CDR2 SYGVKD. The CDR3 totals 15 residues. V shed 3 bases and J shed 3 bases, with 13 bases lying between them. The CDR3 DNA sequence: TGTGCCATCAGTGACGTAGGGGCCTTTACAGATACGCAGTATTTT. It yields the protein CAISDVGAFTDTQYF.

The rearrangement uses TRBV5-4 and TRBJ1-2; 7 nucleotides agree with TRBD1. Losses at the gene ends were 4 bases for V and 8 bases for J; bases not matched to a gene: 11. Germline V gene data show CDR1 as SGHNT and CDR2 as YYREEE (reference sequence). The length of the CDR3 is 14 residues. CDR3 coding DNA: TGTGCCAGCAGCCAACTAACCGACAGGGCAGGCTACACCTTC. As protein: CASSQLTDRAGYTF.

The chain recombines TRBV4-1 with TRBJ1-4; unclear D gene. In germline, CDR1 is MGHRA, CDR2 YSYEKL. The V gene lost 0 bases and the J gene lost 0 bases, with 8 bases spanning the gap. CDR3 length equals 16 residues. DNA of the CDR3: TGCGCCAGCAGCCAAGATCGGGTTGCAACTAATGAAAAACTGTTTTTT. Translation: CASSQDRVATNEKLFF.

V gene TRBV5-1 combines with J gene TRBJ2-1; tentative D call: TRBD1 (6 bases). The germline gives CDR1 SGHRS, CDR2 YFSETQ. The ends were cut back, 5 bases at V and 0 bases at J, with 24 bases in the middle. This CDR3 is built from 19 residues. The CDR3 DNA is TGCGCCAGCAGTTTCGGCTCGAGCCCTCAGGGGAGCTCCTACAATGAGCAGTTCTTC. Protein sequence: CASSFGSSPQGSSYNEQFF.